These 25 T cell receptor beta chains came from one sample sequenced in a study of CD8 T cells in ankylosing spondylitis. Each CDR3 protein gets one entry after TCRdb re-called the 5' RACE reads with MiXCR. Of roughly 140,000 distinct CDR3 sequences detected, 40% to 50% appear once; the ten largest clones hold roughly 15%. Sequencing was done on a sample of synovial fluid, either unsorted or a sorted T cell fraction (not recorded which). Every receptor here comes from a male donor with ankylosing spondylitis.

Only a few counts were recorded for this clonotype. The rearrangement links TRBV29-1 to TRBJ2-3; 8 bases match TRBD1. The V gene's germline CDR1 is SQVTM and CDR2 ANQGSEA. This CDR3 has 14 residues. Trimming at V came to 6 bases and at J to 1 base, leaving 6 bases not matched to a gene. This CDR3 reads CSVGPGQGTDTQYF. The CDR3 DNA reads TGCAGCGTGGGACCGGGACAGGGCACAGATACGCAGTATTTT.

The chain has TRBV5-4 and TRBJ2-2; D is possibly TRBD1 or TRBD2 (6 bases each). CDR3 length equals 16 residues. Germline loops: CDR1 SGHNT, CDR2 YYREEE (reference sequence). V was cut by 4 bases and J by 0 bases, with 13 bases left in between. DNA for the CDR3: TGTGCCAGCAGCGCAATGGAGGGGGCGAACACCGGGGAGCTGTTTTTT. Protein: CASSAMEGANTGELFF.

By sample share, this clonotype is medium-sized. The genes are TRBV10-3 and TRBJ1-1, with D hard to call. Germline CDR1 ENHRY, CDR2 SYGVKD. The CDR3 loop spans 13 amino acids. Trimming stripped 6 bases from V and 0 bases from J, with 8 bases between. The CDR3 loop is CAIRLSLNTEAFF. The CDR3 region has the DNA TGTGCCATCAGGCTTTCGCTGAACACTGAAGCTTTCTTT.

This clonotype has more than one count but fewer than ten. The V and J genes are TRBV9 and TRBJ2-7, with 9 bases aligning to TRBD2. Trimming took 4 bases from V and 5 from J; bases not matched to a gene: 16. Germline V lookup: CDR1 SGDLS, CDR2 YYNGEE. The length of the CDR3 is 17 residues. CDR3 in amino acids: CASSLSPGLAGGDEQYF. The CDR3 coding sequence is TGTGCCAGCAGCCTCTCTCCGGGACTAGCTGGGGGCGACGAGCAGTACTTC. Full variable domain (remainder filled in from reference TRBV9 and TRBJ2-7): DSGVTQTPKHLITATGQRVTLRCSPRSGDLSVYWYQQSLDQGLQFLIQYYNGEERAKGNILERFSAQQFPDLHSELNLSSLELGDSALYFCASSLSPGLAGGDEQYFGPGTRLTVT.

V usage is TRBV29-1 and J usage is TRBJ1-2, with D perhaps matching TRBD1 (6 bases). The CDR3 is made up of 13 amino acids. V dropped 4 bases and J dropped 4 bases, with 13 bases sitting between them. CDR1 and CDR2 from the germline V gene are SQVTM and ANQGSEA. The CDR3 DNA follows: TGCAGCGTTGCGGTCGGGGGCGGCTATGGCTACACCTTC. As protein: CSVAVGGGYGYTF.

This clonotype was seen just once. The chain carries TRBV11-2 and TRBJ1-2; a weak D match, TRBD1 (6 bases). The germline gives CDR1 SGHAT, CDR2 FQNNGV. V was trimmed by 10 bases and J by 4 bases, leaving 19 bases between them. The length of the CDR3 is 14 residues. The chain's CDR3 is CATSWGGPSYGYTF. The CDR3 DNA is TGTGCCACCTCATGGGGGGGCCCCAGCTATGGCTACACCTTC.

This clonotype has only a few counts. This sequence joins TRBV11-2 and TRBJ2-7; a possible D gene is TRBD2 (6 bases). Trimming took 0 bases from V and 1 from J, leaving 25 bases between them. The CDR3 has 20 residues. Germline lookup yields CDR1 SGHAT and CDR2 FQNNGV. In DNA, the CDR3 is TGTGCCAGCAGCTTAGAGTCTTTCGGTTGGAGGGTAGAGAGGTCCTACGAGCAGTACTTC. It translates to CASSLESFGWRVERSYEQYF.

The gene calls are TRBV12-3 or TRBV12-4 and TRBJ1-5, with TRBD1 as a possible D gene (6 bases). The CDR3 is 14 residues long. V lost 3 bases and J lost 2, with 8 bases in between. The CDR3 loop reads CASSFNRGNQPQHF. The CDR3 DNA follows: TGTGCCAGCAGTTTCAACAGGGGCAATCAGCCCCAGCATTTT.

This rearrangement joins TRBV28 to TRBJ1-1; the D is unclear. The V gene lost 3 bases and the J gene lost 9 bases, with 8 bases spanning the gap. The CDR3 totals 11 residues. Germline assignment: CDR1 MDHEN and CDR2 SYDVKM. CDR3 nucleotide sequence: TGTGCCAGCAGTTTGGGAGGGCAAGCTTTCTTT. Amino acid sequence: CASSLGGQAFF.

This clonotype appeared many times. This chain joins TRBV21-1 and TRBJ1-3. TRBV21-1 represents a pseudogene. CDR3 size: 14 residues. CDR3 amino acids: CAGRPPVSGNTIYF. The CDR3 DNA reads as TGTGCCGGACGCCCTCCGGTCTCTGGAAACACCATATATTTT.

The chain couples TRBV7-9 to TRBJ1-1; D gene unclear. V lost 6 bases and J 1 base, leaving 18 bases between the germline ends. CDR3 size: 16 residues. The germline gives CDR1 SEHNR, CDR2 FQNEAQ (reference sequence). CDR3 DNA: TGTGCCAGCAGGAGGCGGGATACTACAGAGAACACTGAAGCTTTCTTT. Translating it yields CASRRRDTTENTEAFF.

The V call is TRBV7-9, the J call TRBJ2-1; 11 bases align to TRBD1. The CDR3 runs to 15 residues. CDR1 SEHNR and CDR2 FQNEAQ come from the germline V gene (reference sequence). Trimming removed 6 bases from V and 7 bases from J; junction bases left unmatched: 8. CDR3 amino acids: CASRRTGGSRNEQFF. The CDR3 coding sequence is TGTGCCAGCAGACGGACAGGGGGCTCCAGGAATGAGCAGTTCTTC.

In this sample, this clonotype turned up a few times. The chain has TRBV2 and TRBJ1-5; unclear D gene. CDR3 length equals 13 residues. V dropped 7 bases and J dropped 0 bases, with 7 bases sitting between them. Germline V CDR1 and CDR2: SNHLY, FYNNEI. CDR3 bases: TGTGCCAGCAAAAGGTATAGCAATCAGCCCCAGCATTTT. Translating gives CASKRYSNQPQHF. Filled out from reference TRBV2 and TRBJ1-5, the complete variable domain reads EPEVTQTPSHQVTQMGQEVILRCVPISNHLYFYWYRQILGQKVEFLVSFYNNEISEKSEIFDDQFSVERPDGSNFTLKIRSTKLEDSAMYFCASKRYSNQPQHFGDGTRLSIL.

This chain uses TRBV12-3 or TRBV12-4 with TRBJ2-1; 7 nucleotides align to TRBD1. The V and J ends lost 5 bases and 2 bases, in that order; junction bases with no gene match: 6. This CDR3 has 15 residues. The CDR3 bases are TGTGCCAGCAGTCCAAGGGACAGCACCTACAATGAGCAGTTCTTC. It translates to CASSPRDSTYNEQFF.

In its sample, this clonotype was seen a few times. The CDR3, as DNA: TGTGCCAGCAGTTATGCCACGGACAGCAATGAGCAGTTCTTC. It translates to CASSYATDSNEQFF. The J gene is TRBJ2-1, the V gene TRBV6-2 or TRBV6-3, with a tentative D call TRBD1 (6 bases). This CDR3 is 14 amino acids long. The V end was cut by 3 bases, the J end by 6 bases, with 12 bases between. Germline V CDR1 and CDR2: MNHEY, SVGEGT.

The chain carries TRBV7-9 and TRBJ2-1; 7 nucleotides agree with TRBD2. With 3 bases clipped from V and 4 bases from J, the junction kept 12 bases outside the gene matches. This CDR3 contains 17 residues. The germline V gene has CDR1 SEHNR and CDR2 FQNEAQ (reference sequence). Here the CDR3 reads CASSFPVRAGWYNEQFF. In DNA form, the CDR3 reads TGTGCCAGCAGCTTCCCAGTACGAGCGGGGTGGTACAATGAGCAGTTCTTC. Full variable domain (remainder filled in from reference TRBV7-9 and TRBJ2-1): DTGVSQNPRHKITKRGQNVTFRCDPISEHNRLYWYRQTLGQGPEFLTYFQNEAQLEKSRLLSDRFSAERPKGSFSTLEIQRTEQGDSAMYLCASSFPVRAGWYNEQFFGPGTRLTVL.

This clonotype has a handful of counts. The chain recombines TRBV4-1 with TRBJ2-5; unclear D gene. Germline-derived CDR1 and CDR2 are MGHRA and YSYEKL. The CDR3 consists of 15 residues. V lost 3 bases and J lost 7, with 18 bases in between. The chain's CDR3 is CASSHDKELTGTQYF. DNA for the CDR3: TGCGCCAGCAGCCATGACAAGGAGCTCACGGGGACCCAGTACTTC.

This clonotype appeared a few times. This chain joins TRBV11-2 and TRBJ2-7; D call uncertain. V lost 8 bases and J 6 bases, leaving 5 bases between the germline ends. The CDR3 contains 9 residues. The germline V gene encodes CDR1 SGHAT and CDR2 FQNNGV. The CDR3 DNA sequence: TGTGCCAGCGGGCCCGAGCAGTACTTC. Translation gives CASGPEQYF.

The CDR3 sequence is CASSEGLGTDTQYF. As DNA, the CDR3 is TGTGCCAGCAGTGAAGGGCTAGGCACAGATACGCAGTATTTT. The rearrangement links TRBV2 to TRBJ2-3; no clear D. Germline V gives CDR1 SNHLY, CDR2 FYNNEI. The germline V and J ends were trimmed by 1 base and 1 base, with 6 bases remaining between them. The CDR3 loop spans 14 amino acids.

This chain connects TRBV5-1 to TRBJ2-7; TRBD2 might be the D (6 bases). CDR3 length: 15 amino acids. V lost 0 bases to trimming and J lost 4 bases, with 14 bases between them. Germline V gene lookup returns CDR1 SGHRS and CDR2 YFSETQ. This CDR3 is CASSLVLRGRYEQYF. The CDR3 DNA is TGCGCCAGCAGCTTGGTATTGCGGGGAAGGTACGAGCAGTACTTC.

The chain has TRBV20-1 and TRBJ1-4; no clear D gene. Germline loops: CDR1 DFQATT, CDR2 SNEGSKA (reference sequence). The V and J ends lost 1 base and 0 bases respectively, with 12 bases between them. The CDR3 consists of 16 residues. This chain's CDR3 is CSARVRGTATNEKLFF. Written as DNA, the CDR3 is TGCAGTGCTAGAGTCCGGGGTACGGCAACTAATGAAAAACTGTTTTTT.

This clonotype has only a few counts. This rearrangement joins TRBV27 to TRBJ2-3; D might be TRBD2 (6 bases). This CDR3 comprises 17 residues. The V gene's germline CDR1 is MNHEY and CDR2 SMNVEV (reference sequence). V shed 2 bases and J shed 0 bases, with 15 bases lying between them. CDR3 bases: TGTGCCAGCAGTTTAACCAGGCCAGGGACTAGCACAGATACGCAGTATTTT. Translation gives CASSLTRPGTSTDTQYF.

This chain uses TRBV6-2 or TRBV6-3 with TRBJ1-5, with D uncertain. Germline-derived CDR1 and CDR2 are MNHEY and SVGEGT. V shed 1 base and J shed 8 bases, with 15 bases lying between them. CDR3 length: 15 amino acids. The CDR3 loop reads CASSYWPGPPKPQHF. The CDR3 coding sequence is TGTGCCAGCAGTTACTGGCCTGGACCGCCCAAGCCCCAGCATTTT.

In its sample, this clonotype was seen a few times. The chain couples TRBV5-1 to TRBJ2-1; possible D gene TRBD2, 6 bases. V lost 0 bases and J 8 bases, leaving 9 bases between the germline ends. This CDR3 spans 13 amino acids. The germline V gene encodes CDR1 SGHRS and CDR2 YFSETQ. In nucleotides, the CDR3 is TGCGCCAGCAGCTTGGGCGGGATGCATGAGCAGTTCTTC. It is translated as CASSLGGMHEQFF.

This chain uses TRBV12-3 or TRBV12-4 with TRBJ2-2, with 8 bases matching TRBD2. This CDR3 spans 16 amino acids. V dropped 6 bases and J dropped 4; count of bases not matched to a gene: 10. Written as DNA, the CDR3 is TGTGCCAGCAGCCCTTGGCGGCGGGGGGCCACCGGGGAGCTGTTTTTT. It encodes CASSPWRRGATGELFF.